This TCR beta chain stems from a study of cytomegalovirus exposure and HLA in healthy donors. Study observations and caveats: Presence/absence analyses treated sequencing depth as roughly uniform across donors. The study had only CMV serostatus as immune exposure information. Under in vitro conditions, a few CMV-associated chains were confirmed as specific for CMV antigens. In an earlier analysis, in approximately 630 donors, most V segments appeared productive either ~87% or ~30% of the time.

The germline V and J ends were trimmed by 6 bases and 5 bases, with 16 bases remaining between them. CDR1 and CDR2 from the germline V gene are SEHNR and FQNEAQ (reference sequence). The CDR3 consists of 14 residues. With 60 Vbeta and 13 Jbeta primers, the PCR was carried out. The repertoire was sequenced with immunoSEQ multiplex PCR; TCRdb's copy has only in-frame clones and lacks some. This repertoire shows about 89,000 clones, roughly nine tenths found once; its top ten account for roughly 9.2%. For this clone: Its antigen is currently unknown.

Sequencing was done on a sample of PBMCs. The chain recombines TRBV7-9 with TRBJ1-1; perhaps TRBD1 as D (5 bases). The receptor comes from a young man in good health and CMV-seropositive. The CDR3 coding sequence is TGTGCCAGCAGTCTCCCGGGGGGTAGAACTGAAGCTTTCTTT. Its translation is CASSLPGGRTEAFF. The full variable domain, with the rest looked up from reference TRBV7-9 and TRBJ1-1, is DTGVSQNPRHKITKRGQNVTFRCDPISEHNRLYWYRQTLGQGPEFLTYFQNEAQLEKSRLLSDRFSAERPKGSFSTLEIQRTEQGDSAMYLCASSLPGGRTEAFFGQGTRLTVV.